Presented here are 15 T cell receptor beta chains from one specimen sequenced in a study of tumor and adjacent non-tumor tissue in lung cancer (dated by TCRdb to the late 2010s). Library preparation employed multiplex PCR. Data came from an Illumina HiSeq 2500. TCRbeta libraries were constructed through three rounds of nested PCR with primers (Table S4) according to protocols modified from ARM-PCR. Using fastp at Q25 and MiXCR, TCRdb reprocessed the public reads and kept productive beta chains. CDR3 protein duplicates are merged, each entry listing the most common genes and DNA. The sample table contains 120,000 or so distinct CDR3 sequences; only one count was recorded for roughly 67% of them. About 13% of the sample is in the top ten clones. RNA was isolated from bulk unsorted tissue, and RNA quality was assessed with a NanoDrop ND-1000 and an Agilent 2100. The sample consisted of lung tumor tissue. The receptors stem from a man younger than 40 with non-small cell lung cancer.

J is TRBJ2-1 and V is TRBV20-1, with 15 bases identical to TRBD2. Unmatched junction bases numbered 12, after V lost 6 bases and J lost 15 bases. In germline, CDR1 is DFQATT, CDR2 SNEGSKA (reference sequence). CDR3 length: 14 residues. For the CDR3, the DNA is TGCAGTGCCACCCCGGGACTAGCGGGGGGACACCCGTTCTTC. It specifies CSATPGLAGGHPFF.

This clonotype occurred many times. The gene calls are TRBV29-1 and TRBJ1-3; maybe TRBD1 (6 bases). The CDR3 has 14 residues. Germline-derived CDR1 and CDR2 are SQVTM and ANQGSEA. Deletions cut 3 bases from V and 4 bases from J, with 13 bases between. DNA of the CDR3: TGCAGCGTTGAGAACCCAGGGGAAGGAAACACCATATATTTT. Encoded protein: CSVENPGEGNTIYF.

This clonotype was counted a single time. A much more abundant neighbour one base away suggests this may be a read error. The rearrangement joins TRBV20-1 to TRBJ2-4; D remains unclear. In germline, CDR1 is DFQATT, CDR2 SNEGSKA (reference sequence). Trimming shortened V by 0 bases and J by 8 bases, and 11 bases separated the two germline ends. The CDR3 covers 13 residues. DNA for the CDR3: TGCAGTGCTAGAGATCAAAGGGTGGACATTCAGTACTTC. This sequence encodes CSARDQRVDIQYF.

The chain couples TRBV5-1 to TRBJ1-5, with unresolved D. This CDR3 region has 14 residues. Trimming left V 0 bases short and J 0 bases short, with 4 bases between. From germline, CDR1 is SGHRS and CDR2 YFSETQ. CDR3 residues: CASSLDGSNQPQHF. The CDR3 DNA follows: TGCGCCAGCAGCTTGGACGGTAGCAATCAGCCCCAGCATTTT.

This clonotype was picked up one time. At one end, the junction sequence differs from germline, possibly due to a read error. The genes are TRBV11-1 and TRBJ1-1; D is uncertain. This CDR3 region has 14 residues. CDR1 and CDR2 from the germline V gene are SGHAT and FQDESV (reference sequence). The CDR3 loop is CASSPNGLNTEAFF. CDR3 coding DNA: TGTGCCAGTAGTCCTAACGGATTGAACACTGAAGCCTTCTTT.

This clonotype has just a few counts. The V call is TRBV4-1, the J call TRBJ2-6; D is unresolved. This CDR3 region has 15 residues. Trimming shortened V by 1 base and J by 0 bases, and 4 bases separated the two germline ends. Germline values: CDR1 MGHRA, CDR2 YSYEKL. CDR3 DNA: TGCGCCAGCAGCCAAGCGGTCTCTGGGGCCAACGTCCTGACTTTC. Residues: CASSQAVSGANVLTF.

A note on this clonotype: One junction end disagrees with the germline gene, perhaps due to a read error. The chain carries TRBV6-1 and TRBJ1-1; the match to TRBD1 covers 9 bases. Germline V gene data show CDR1 as MNHNS and CDR2 as SASEGT. The CDR3 contains 15 residues. CDR3 loop: CAISPRTGVDTEAFF. The CDR3 coding sequence is TGTGCCATCAGTCCGCGGACAGGGGTGGATACCGAAGCTTTCTTT.

To note about this clonotype: It may be a read error: a sequence one base away is much more abundant. The V gene is TRBV5-5, the J gene TRBJ2-2, with D tentatively TRBD2 (5 bases). The V end lost 4 bases, the J end lost 7 bases, and 17 bases lay between the germline ends. Germline V gene lookup returns CDR1 SGHKS and CDR2 YYEKEE (reference sequence). The CDR3 is made up of 15 amino acids. The CDR3, as DNA: TGTGCCAGCAGCCACCCGGGGAGACGAGGCGGGGAGCTGTTTTTT. Translation: CASSHPGRRGGELFF.

The table lists this clonotype with a count of one. The chain employs TRBV7-2 and TRBJ2-3, with D maybe TRBD2 (5 bases). The V gene's germline CDR1 is SGHTA and CDR2 FQGNSA. Trimming pared 1 base from V and 0 bases from J, leaving 8 bases between. This CDR3 has 15 residues. CDR3 sequence reads: CASSLGLLSTDTQYF. CDR3 sequence (DNA): TGTGCCAGCAGCTTAGGACTACTTAGCACAGATACGCAGTATTTT. Using reference TRBV7-2 and TRBJ2-3 for the parts outside the CDR3, the full variable domain is GAGVSQSPSNKVTEKGKDVELRCDPISGHTALYWYRQSLGQGLEFLIYFQGNSAPDKSGLPSDRFSAERTGGSVSTLTIQRTQQEDSAVYLCASSLGLLSTDTQYFGPGTRLTVL.

This chain links TRBV10-3 with TRBJ2-6; perhaps TRBD2 as D (5 bases). Germline V gene lookup returns CDR1 ENHRY and CDR2 SYGVKD. V lost 11 bases, J lost 0 bases, and 8 bases lay in between. The CDR3 loop spans 13 amino acids. CDR3 in DNA: TGTGCCTCACGGGGCTCTGGGGCCAACGTCCTGACTTTC. Amino acid sequence: CASRGSGANVLTF.

V gene TRBV6-5 combines with J gene TRBJ2-1, with 7 bases lining up with TRBD1. The CDR3 loop spans 16 amino acids. Trimming took 5 bases from V and 2 from J; bases not matched to a gene: 9. Germline CDR1 and CDR2: MNHEY and SVGAGI. The CDR3 here is CASSHRARGPYNEQFF. The CDR3 bases are TGTGCCAGCAGTCACCGAGCGAGGGGGCCCTACAATGAGCAGTTCTTC.

As for this clonotype: The germline gene is not matched at one end of the junction; a read error may be the cause. The rearrangement links TRBV6-1 to TRBJ2-1; 8 positions agree with TRBD1. The germline gives CDR1 MNHNS, CDR2 SASEGT. The CDR3 has 14 amino acids. CDR3 nucleotide sequence: TGTGCCAGCAAGGACAGGGTCTGGGCCAATGGGCAGTTCTTC. Residues: CASKDRVWANGQFF.

About this clonotype itself: Given a much more abundant clone one base away, this may be a read error. CDR3: CARSQGGGTDTQYF. CDR3 in DNA: TGCGCCAGGAGCCAGGGCGGGGGGACAGATACGCAGTATTTT. The J gene is TRBJ2-3, the V gene TRBV4-3; 8 nucleotides agree with TRBD2. The CDR3 is 14 residues long. Germline CDR1 LGHNA, CDR2 YSLEER.

Concerning this clonotype: A read error may explain this, as a much larger clone is one base away. The chain joins TRBV20-1 to TRBJ2-3; weak D call: TRBD1 (7 bases). Trimming removed 3 bases at V and 4 bases at J, with 14 bases between. Germline V gene sequence: CDR1 DFQATT, CDR2 SNEGSKA (reference sequence). This CDR3 contains 14 residues. The CDR3 is CSARGQRVADTQYF. The CDR3 DNA reads TGCAGTGCTAGGGGACAGCGGGTTGCAGATACGCAGTATTTT.

This clonotype is labeled medium-sized. This chain connects TRBV12-3 or TRBV12-4 to TRBJ2-5; 7 bases align to TRBD2. V dropped 3 bases and J dropped 2; count of bases not matched to a gene: 6. The CDR3 sequence is 15 residues long. CDR3 region: CASSLPSGDQETQYF. CDR3 sequence (DNA): TGTGCCAGCAGTTTGCCTAGCGGTGATCAAGAGACCCAGTACTTC.